This is a list of T cell receptor beta chains from one sample in a study of cytomegalovirus exposure and HLA in healthy donors. Sequenced by immunoSEQ multiplex PCR; TCRdb stores in-frame clones only, minus some. The table shows 99,000 or so clones, with about 70% occurring only once. Sequenced input: PBMCs. The receptors originated from a man between 25 and 39 years old in good health and CMV-seronegative. The CDR3 runs from the conserved cysteine through the conserved F or W. D genes are given only for firm matches. Only part of the rows carry a size: once, few, many, or a class if the clone is expanded.

V,size,J,D,DNA,CDR3
TRBV5-5,NA,TRBJ1-1,NA,TGTGCCAGCAGCTTGGGAGCGAACACTGAAGCTTTCTTT,CASSLGANTEAFF
TRBV2,NA,TRBJ1-5,TRBD1,TGTGCCAGCAGACAGACAGGGGGAGGCTATCAGCCCCAGCATTTT,CASRQTGGGYQPQHF
TRBV18,NA,TRBJ2-1,TRBD2,TGTGCCAGCTCACCTCTAGCGGGACGGGACAATGAGCAGTTCTTC,CASSPLAGRDNEQFF
TRBV10-3,NA,TRBJ2-2,TRBD2,TGTGCCATCAACACCGGGTTCGAGCGGGAGGACCACGACACCGGGGAGCTGTTTTTT,CAINTGFEREDHDTGELFF
TRBV11-3,NA,TRBJ2-3,TRBD1,TGTGCCAGCAGCTCAACCGGGACAGCCACAGATACGCAGTATTTT,CASSSTGTATDTQYF
TRBV2,few,TRBJ2-2,NA,TGTGCCAGCAATTTACGCGGGGGCGCCGGGGAGCTGTTTTTT,CASNLRGGAGELFF
TRBV7-3,NA,TRBJ2-1,NA,TGTGCCAGCAGCTTTGGAGATGAGCAGTTCTTC,CASSFGDEQFF
TRBV19,NA,TRBJ2-4,NA,TGTGCCAGTAGCCTCCACGGAGACCTAGCCAAAAACATTCAGTACTTC,CASSLHGDLAKNIQYF
TRBV19,NA,TRBJ2-2,TRBD1,TGTGCCAGTAGTGGGAGGACAGGGTATGGCACCGGGGAGCTGTTTTTT,CASSGRTGYGTGELFF
TRBV18,few,TRBJ2-1,NA,TGTGCCAGCTCACCACCCCAGGGAACGCAGTTCTTC,CASSPPQGTQFF
TRBV6-6,NA,TRBJ2-3,TRBD2,TGTGCCAGCAGACCTACCGGGACTAGGGCAGATACGCAGTATTTT,CASRPTGTRADTQYF
TRBV7-2,NA,TRBJ1-1,TRBD1,TGTGCCAGCAGCTTTAAGACAGGGACCTACCTGAACACTGAAGCTTTCTTT,CASSFKTGTYLNTEAFF
TRBV5-1,few,TRBJ2-1,TRBD2,TGCGCCAGCAGCTTGGACGGGAGGGGATACAATGAGCAGTTCTTC,CASSLDGRGYNEQFF
TRBV5-1,NA,TRBJ2-1,NA,TGCGCCAGCAGCCCTGGGATAGACAGGGAGCAGTTCTTC,CASSPGIDREQFF
TRBV6-5,NA,TRBJ1-1,TRBD1,TGTGCCAGCAGTTCGCTTGACAGGGGGATGGCTTTCTTT,CASSSLDRGMAFF
TRBV6-6,few,TRBJ1-1,NA,TGTGCCAGCACTGACCTGGGGGCGGGAGCTTTCTTT,CASTDLGAGAFF
TRBV2,NA,TRBJ1-3,NA,TGTGCCAGCAGCGCCACCTCAGGGGCGGGAAACACCATATATTTT,CASSATSGAGNTIYF
TRBV4-2,NA,TRBJ2-1,NA,TGTGCCAGCAGCCAAGATCAGGGGGGCAGCAGGTATGAGCAGTTCTTC,CASSQDQGGSRYEQFF
TRBV9,NA,TRBJ1-2,NA,TGTGCCAGCAGCGTATCCCTCGGCAGGAATGGCTACACCTTC,CASSVSLGRNGYTF
TRBV19,once,TRBJ2-7,NA,TGTGCCAGTAGTATCGGCAGGGGTGGGGAGCAGTACTTC,CASSIGRGGEQYF
TRBV7-3,NA,TRBJ2-1,NA,TGTGCCAGCAGCCAGGGGACTAAATACAATGAGCAGTTCTTC,CASSQGTKYNEQFF
TRBV2,NA,TRBJ1-1,NA,TGTGCCAGCAGTGGTATCCAGGCCAGCCGAGAAGCTTTCTTT,CASSGIQASREAFF
TRBV7-9,once,TRBJ2-2,TRBD1,TGTGCCAGCAGCTTTACCGGGACAGTCCTAACCGGGGAGCTGTTTTTT,CASSFTGTVLTGELFF
TRBV19,NA,TRBJ2-5,TRBD1,TGTGCCAGTAGTACCGGGACAGGGCCTGGGAAGACCCAGTACTTC,CASSTGTGPGKTQYF
TRBV19,NA,TRBJ1-4,NA,TGTGCCAGTAGCCTCCGGGGAGGCGTGAATGAAAAACTGTTTTTT,CASSLRGGVNEKLFF
TRBV5-1,NA,TRBJ2-7,NA,TGCGCCAGCAGCTTGGAGCTCGGCTACGAGCAGTACTTC,CASSLELGYEQYF
TRBV10-3,NA,TRBJ1-2,NA,TGTGCCATCAGTGGGGCCCGGTCGTCCGGAGGGGATGGCTACACCTTC,CAISGARSSGGDGYTF
TRBV2,NA,TRBJ2-7,NA,TGTGCCACCTCAGGTTACTACGAGCAGTACTTC,CATSGYYEQYF
TRBV5-1,NA,TRBJ2-5,NA,TGCGCCAGCAGCTTGGCCGAGGCCGTCGAGACCCAGTACTTC,CASSLAEAVETQYF
TRBV29-1,NA,TRBJ2-2,TRBD2,TGCAGCGCCTTCCAGCGGGGGGCCGGGGACACCGGGGAGCTGTTTTTT,CSAFQRGAGDTGELFF
TRBV4-3,few,TRBJ1-1,NA,TGCGCCAGCAGCCAAAGTTACAGGAACACTGAAGCTTTCTTT,CASSQSYRNTEAFF
TRBV7-8,NA,TRBJ2-7,TRBD1,TGTGCCAGCAGCTTAAACCCGACAGGGGCGATCTACGAGCAGTACTTC,CASSLNPTGAIYEQYF
TRBV28,NA,TRBJ1-2,TRBD1,TGTGCCAGCAATCAGGGGGCGAGTGGCTACACCTTC,CASNQGASGYTF
TRBV20-1,few,TRBJ2-7,NA,TGCAGTGCTTATCTTTCCTACGAGCAGTACTTC,CSAYLSYEQYF
TRBV6-1,NA,TRBJ2-7,NA,TGTGCCAGCACTGAGGGCGCCTCCTACGAGCAGTACTTC,CASTEGASYEQYF
TRBV7-9,NA,TRBJ2-1,TRBD2,TGTGCCAGCAGCTTATATGGCGGGAGGGGATTTGATGAGCAGTTCTTC,CASSLYGGRGFDEQFF
TRBV6-6,NA,TRBJ2-3,TRBD2,TGTGCCAGCAGTTCTAGCGGGAGGGATCGCACAGATACGCAGTATTTT,CASSSSGRDRTDTQYF
TRBV4-2,few,TRBJ2-2,TRBD2,TGTGCCAGCAGCCAAGAAGCGGGTAGCGGGAGTATGACCGGGGAGCTGTTTTTT,CASSQEAGSGSMTGELFF
TRBV5-1,many,TRBJ1-4,NA,TGCGCCAGCAGCTTGGAAGGCAGGGCCGGTAATGAAAAACTGTTTTTT,CASSLEGRAGNEKLFF
TRBV2,NA,TRBJ1-1,NA,TGTGCCAGCAGCCAGAGACAGGCTGAAGCTTTCTTT,CASSQRQAEAFF
TRBV28,NA,TRBJ1-5,NA,TGTGCCAGCAGTGCCGTCCCCAGGGCACCACAGGGGCCCCAGCATTTT,CASSAVPRAPQGPQHF
TRBV4-1,NA,TRBJ2-2,NA,TGCGCCAGCAGCCAAGAAGATCGGGGAGGCACCGGGGAGCTGTTTTTT,CASSQEDRGGTGELFF
TRBV11-2,once,TRBJ1-5,NA,TGTGCCAGCAGCTTAGACAGGGATAATCAGCCCCAGCATTTT,CASSLDRDNQPQHF
TRBV2,NA,TRBJ2-2,TRBD1,TGTGCCAGCAGGGGACAGGGGAACACCGGGGAGCTGTTTTTT,CASRGQGNTGELFF
TRBV7-9,NA,TRBJ1-2,NA,TGTTCCAGCAGCTCTATGAGCTATGGCTACACCTTC,CSSSSMSYGYTF
TRBV7-8,NA,TRBJ2-7,TRBD1,TGTGCCAGCAGCCCATCGGACAGGACGGACTACGAGCAGTACTTC,CASSPSDRTDYEQYF
TRBV11-3,NA,TRBJ2-5,NA,TGTGCCAGCAGCTCAGTAGGGGGTGAGGAGACCCAGTACTTC,CASSSVGGEETQYF
TRBV2,NA,TRBJ2-7,NA,TGTGCCAGCAGAAGGGGCCAAACCTCCTACGAGCAGTACTTC,CASRRGQTSYEQYF
TRBV14,NA,TRBJ1-4,TRBD1,TGTGCCAGCAGCGAAATCGGGACAGGGAGGGAAAAACTGTTTTTT,CASSEIGTGREKLFF
TRBV27,once,TRBJ1-1,TRBD1,TGTGCCAGCAGTTTCTTAGGGGGCGGCACTGAAGCTTTCTTT,CASSFLGGGTEAFF
TRBV19,NA,TRBJ1-1,TRBD1,TGTGCCAGTAGTCCAGACAGGGAAGGAGACACTGAAGCTTTCTTT,CASSPDREGDTEAFF
TRBV5-1,NA,TRBJ2-7,TRBD2,TGCGCCAGCAGCCATCGACTAGCGGGGGAGTCCTACGAGCAGTACTTC,CASSHRLAGESYEQYF
TRBV2,NA,TRBJ2-1,NA,TGTGCCAGCAACGGTGTGAGCTCCTACAATGAGCAGTTCTTC,CASNGVSSYNEQFF
TRBV2,NA,TRBJ1-4,TRBD1,TGTGCCAGCCTCTACAGGGGAGGCACTAATGAAAAACTGTTTTTT,CASLYRGGTNEKLFF
TRBV28,NA,TRBJ1-1,NA,TGTGCCAGCAGTTTATTGCGGAACACTGAAGCTTTCTTT,CASSLLRNTEAFF
TRBV28,NA,TRBJ2-7,NA,TGTGCCAGCCGGGTCCGACAGGAGAGCGAGCAGTACTTC,CASRVRQESEQYF
TRBV19,few,TRBJ2-1,NA,TGTGCCAGTAGTATAATAGGGGCTAGCGATAGGTCCTACAATGAGCAGTTCTTC,CASSIIGASDRSYNEQFF
TRBV9,NA,TRBJ2-7,TRBD2,TGTGCCAGCAGCGTAGAACCAGCGGGAGGGGACGAGCAGTACTTC,CASSVEPAGGDEQYF